This T cell receptor beta chain was captured by sequencing in a study of T cell responses to AZD1222 COVID-19 vaccine. Assay: immunoSEQ multiplex PCR; the TCRdb copy retains only in-frame clones and omits some. The data show 130,000 to 150,000 clones, with roughly 90% seen just once and roughly 1.7% held by the top ten. CDR1 is ENHRY, CDR2 SYGVKD, per germline. The trim removed 3 bases at V and 4 bases at J, leaving 1 base unmatched. This CDR3 is 15 amino acids long. As for this clone: Its antigen is unidentified.

Whole-study results and caveats: Donors were largely white British and mainly female; clonal diversity was possibly underestimated. Sampled repertoires all dated from after the peak T cell response. The CD4 TCRs associated with vaccination extended across spike and predominated at 160-218 and 743-854. Only five or six AZD1222 recipients were seropositive at baseline.

Sample: peripheral blood, taken 28 days after the second AZD1222 dose. The receptor was isolated from an adult who received the AZD1222 COVID-19 vaccine. V is TRBV10-3 and J is TRBJ1-4; TRBD1 matches at 11 bases. The CDR3, as DNA: TGTGCCATCAGTGATGGGACAGGGGGTAATGAAAAACTGTTTTTT. Its translation is CAISDGTGGNEKLFF.